This T cell receptor beta chain was sequenced in a study of blood T cell repertoires in COVID-19. TCRdb keeps only in-frame clones here, not all; method: immunoSEQ multiplex PCR. The sample holds tens of thousands of clones; approximately 78% are singletons and the top ten take 1.2%. This CDR3 region has 14 residues. Germline CDR1 KGHSY, CDR2 FQNENV. V lost 2 bases, J lost 3 bases, and 10 bases lay in between. The TCR was taken from a woman over 75 with acute or convalescent COVID-19. The sample was peripheral blood. This sequence joins TRBV16 and TRBJ1-1; D not resolved. CDR3 nucleotides: TGTGCCAGCAGCCAAGTGAGCCTCGACACTGAAGCTTTCTTT. Translation: CASSQVSLDTEAFF. Full variable domain (outside the CDR3, taken from reference TRBV16 and TRBJ1-1): GEEVAQTPKHLVRGEGQKAKLYCAPIKGHSYVFWYQQVLKNEFKFLISFQNENVFDETGMPKERFSAKCLPNSPCSLEIQATKLEDSAVYFCASSQVSLDTEAFFGQGTRLTVV.